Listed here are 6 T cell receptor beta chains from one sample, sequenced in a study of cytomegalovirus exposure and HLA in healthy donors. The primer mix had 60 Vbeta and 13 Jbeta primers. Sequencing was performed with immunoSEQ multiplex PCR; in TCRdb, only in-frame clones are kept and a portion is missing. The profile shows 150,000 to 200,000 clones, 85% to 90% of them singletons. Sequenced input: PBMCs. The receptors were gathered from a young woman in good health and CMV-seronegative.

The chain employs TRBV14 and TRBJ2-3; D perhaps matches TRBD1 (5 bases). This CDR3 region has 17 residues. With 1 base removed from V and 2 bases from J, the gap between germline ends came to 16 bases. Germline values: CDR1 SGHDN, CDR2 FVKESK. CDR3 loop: CASSQGWKQAFTDTQYF. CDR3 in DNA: TGTGCCAGCAGCCAAGGGTGGAAACAGGCGTTCACAGATACGCAGTATTTT.

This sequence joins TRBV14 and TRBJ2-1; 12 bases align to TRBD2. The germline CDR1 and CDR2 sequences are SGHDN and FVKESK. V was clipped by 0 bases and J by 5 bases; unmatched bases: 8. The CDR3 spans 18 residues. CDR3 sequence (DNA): TGTGCCAGCAGCCAAGATCGCTCTAGCGGGAGGGCCCACAATGAGCAGTTCTTC. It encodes CASSQDRSSGRAHNEQFF.

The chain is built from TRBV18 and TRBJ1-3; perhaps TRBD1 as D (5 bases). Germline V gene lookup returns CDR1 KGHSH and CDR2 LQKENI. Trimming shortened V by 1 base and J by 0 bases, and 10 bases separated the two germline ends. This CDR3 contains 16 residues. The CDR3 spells CASSPLRGYSGNTIYF. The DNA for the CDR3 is TGTGCCAGCTCACCACTAAGGGGTTACTCTGGAAACACCATATATTTT.

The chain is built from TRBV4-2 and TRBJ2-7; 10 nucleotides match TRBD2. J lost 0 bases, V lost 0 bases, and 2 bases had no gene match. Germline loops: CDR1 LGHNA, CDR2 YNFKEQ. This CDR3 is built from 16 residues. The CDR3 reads CASSQEPSGSSYEQYF. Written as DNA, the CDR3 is TGTGCCAGCAGCCAAGAACCTAGCGGGAGCTCCTACGAGCAGTACTTC.

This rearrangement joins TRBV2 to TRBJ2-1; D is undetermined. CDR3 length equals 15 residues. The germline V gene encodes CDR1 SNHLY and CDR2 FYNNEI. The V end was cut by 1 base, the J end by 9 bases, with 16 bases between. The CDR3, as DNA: TGTGCCAGCAGTGAAGAAGTGGTCACATTCGCTGAGCAGTTCTTC. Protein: CASSEEVVTFAEQFF.

The CDR3 DNA reads as TGTGCCAGCAGCGCCGGGACAGGGAGTTACGAGCAGTACTTC. Protein sequence: CASSAGTGSYEQYF. This rearrangement joins TRBV5-4 to TRBJ2-7, with 9 bases fitting TRBD1. The CDR3 contains 14 residues. Trimming removed 4 bases from V and 4 bases from J; junction bases left unmatched: 6. Germline CDR1 reads SGHNT; CDR2 reads YYREEE (reference sequence).